One T cell receptor (beta chain) is described in this entry. The data were produced by immunoSEQ multiplex PCR, yet TCRdb's version contains in-frame clones alone and is incomplete. This sample yields approximately 61,000 clones, of which 91% are seen a single time; roughly 3.6% belongs to the top ten. CDR1 is SQVTM and CDR2 is ANQGSEA in the germline V gene. V shed 6 bases and J shed 2 bases, with 11 bases lying between them. There are 14 residues in the CDR3. This entry comes from a study of T cell changes during pregnancy in multiple sclerosis. The TCR was taken from a female donor in good health, enrolled as a control in a pregnancy study. V and J are TRBV29-1 and TRBJ2-6, with D perhaps TRBD2 (6 bases). The sequenced sample was peripheral blood, obtained after pregnancy. CDR3 nucleotide sequence: TGCAGCGTGGGGCGGGACCCTGGGGCCAACGTCCTGACTTTC. As protein: CSVGRDPGANVLTF.